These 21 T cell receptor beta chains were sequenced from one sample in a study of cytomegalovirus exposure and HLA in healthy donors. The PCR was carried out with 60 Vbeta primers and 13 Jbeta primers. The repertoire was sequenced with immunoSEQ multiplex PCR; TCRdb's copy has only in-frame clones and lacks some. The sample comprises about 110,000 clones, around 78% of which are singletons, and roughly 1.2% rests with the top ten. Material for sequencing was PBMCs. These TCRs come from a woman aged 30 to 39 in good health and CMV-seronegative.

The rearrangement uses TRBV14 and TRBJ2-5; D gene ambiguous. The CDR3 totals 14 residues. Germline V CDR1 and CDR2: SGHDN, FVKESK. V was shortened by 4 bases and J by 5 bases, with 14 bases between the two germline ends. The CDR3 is CASSRGLYVETQYF. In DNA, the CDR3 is TGTGCCAGCAGCCGCGGCCTCTACGTGGAGACCCAGTACTTC.

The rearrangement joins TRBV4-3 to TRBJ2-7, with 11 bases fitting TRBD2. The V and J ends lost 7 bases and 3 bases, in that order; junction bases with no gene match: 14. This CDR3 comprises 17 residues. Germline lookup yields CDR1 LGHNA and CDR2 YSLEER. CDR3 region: CASNHTSGSEEVYEQYF. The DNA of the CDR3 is TGCGCCAGCAACCACACTAGCGGGAGCGAAGAAGTCTACGAGCAGTACTTC.

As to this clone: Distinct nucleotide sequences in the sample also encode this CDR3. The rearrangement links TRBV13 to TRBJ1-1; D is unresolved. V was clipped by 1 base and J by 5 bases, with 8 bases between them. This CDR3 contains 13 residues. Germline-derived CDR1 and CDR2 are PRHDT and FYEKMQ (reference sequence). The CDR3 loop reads CASSLASGTEAFF. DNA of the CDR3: TGTGCCAGCAGCTTAGCGAGCGGTACTGAAGCTTTCTTT.

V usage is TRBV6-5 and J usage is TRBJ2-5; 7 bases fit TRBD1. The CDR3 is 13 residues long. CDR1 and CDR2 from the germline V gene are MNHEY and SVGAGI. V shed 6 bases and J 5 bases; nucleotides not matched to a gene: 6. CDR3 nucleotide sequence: TGTGCCAGCAGAAGAGGGGGCGCGGAGACCCAGTACTTC. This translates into CASRRGGAETQYF.

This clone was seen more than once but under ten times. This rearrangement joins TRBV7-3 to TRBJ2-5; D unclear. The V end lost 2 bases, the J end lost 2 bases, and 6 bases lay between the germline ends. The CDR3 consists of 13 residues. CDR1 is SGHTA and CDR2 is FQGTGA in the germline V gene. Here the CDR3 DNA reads TGTGCCAGCAGCTTATTCCATCAAGAGACCCAGTACTTC. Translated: CASSLFHQETQYF.

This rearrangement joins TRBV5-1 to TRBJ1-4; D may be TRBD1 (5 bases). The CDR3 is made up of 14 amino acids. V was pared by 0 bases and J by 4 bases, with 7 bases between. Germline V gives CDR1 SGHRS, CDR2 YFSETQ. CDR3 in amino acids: CASSLAGDNEKLFF. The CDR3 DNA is TGCGCCAGCAGCTTGGCGGGGGATAATGAAAAACTGTTTTTT.

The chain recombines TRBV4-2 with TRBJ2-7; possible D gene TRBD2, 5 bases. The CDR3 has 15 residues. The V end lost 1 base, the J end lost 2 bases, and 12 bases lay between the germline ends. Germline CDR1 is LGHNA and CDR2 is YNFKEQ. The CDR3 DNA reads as TGTGCCAGCAGCCAAGCCCCGGGAACTACCTACGAGCAGTACTTC. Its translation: CASSQAPGTTYEQYF.

CDR3 protein: CASSSRLTPYEQYF. The CDR3 nucleotides are TGTGCCAGCAGTTCGAGGCTTACGCCCTACGAGCAGTACTTC. The chain is built from TRBV27 and TRBJ2-7; no clear D gene. CDR3 length: 14 amino acids. Per germline, CDR1 MNHEY and CDR2 SMNVEV (reference sequence). The germline V and J ends were trimmed by 4 bases and 2 bases, with 12 bases remaining between them.

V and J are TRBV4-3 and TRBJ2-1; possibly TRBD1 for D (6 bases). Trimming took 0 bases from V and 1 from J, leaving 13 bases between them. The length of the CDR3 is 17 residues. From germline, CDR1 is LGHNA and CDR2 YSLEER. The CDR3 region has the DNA TGCGCCAGCAGCCAAGATCTACAGGGCGCGTCCTACAATGAGCAGTTCTTC. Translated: CASSQDLQGASYNEQFF.

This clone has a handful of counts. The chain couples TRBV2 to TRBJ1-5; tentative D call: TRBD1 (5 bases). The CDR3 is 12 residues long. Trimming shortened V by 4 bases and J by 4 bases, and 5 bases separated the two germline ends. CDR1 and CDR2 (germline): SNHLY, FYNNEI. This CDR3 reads CASSAGNQPQHF. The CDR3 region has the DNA TGTGCCAGCAGTGCAGGGAATCAGCCCCAGCATTTT.

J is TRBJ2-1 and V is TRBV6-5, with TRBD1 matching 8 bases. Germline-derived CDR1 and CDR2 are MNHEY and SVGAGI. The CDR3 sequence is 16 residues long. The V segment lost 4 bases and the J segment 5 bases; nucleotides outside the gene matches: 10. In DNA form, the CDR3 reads TGTGCCAGCAGTTCACTCACAGGGGGGACTCACAATGAGCAGTTCTTC. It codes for CASSSLTGGTHNEQFF.

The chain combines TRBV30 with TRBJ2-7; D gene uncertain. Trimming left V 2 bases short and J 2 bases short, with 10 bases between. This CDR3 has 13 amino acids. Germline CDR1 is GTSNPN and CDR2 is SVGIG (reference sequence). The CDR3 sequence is CAWSIGSAYEQYF. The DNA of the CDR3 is TGTGCCTGGAGTATCGGGTCTGCCTACGAGCAGTACTTC.

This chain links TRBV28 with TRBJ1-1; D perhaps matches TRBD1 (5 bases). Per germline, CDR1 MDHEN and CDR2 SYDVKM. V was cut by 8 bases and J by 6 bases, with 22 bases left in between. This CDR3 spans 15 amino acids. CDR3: CASGLPIGGGAEAFF. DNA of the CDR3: TGTGCCAGCGGGCTCCCGATCGGGGGTGGCGCTGAAGCTTTCTTT.

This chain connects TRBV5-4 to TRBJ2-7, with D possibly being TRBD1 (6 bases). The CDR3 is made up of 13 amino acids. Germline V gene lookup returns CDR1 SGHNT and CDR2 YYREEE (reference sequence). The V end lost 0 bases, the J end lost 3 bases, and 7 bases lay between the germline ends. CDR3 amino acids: CASSLARGYEQYF. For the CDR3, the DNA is TGTGCCAGCAGCTTGGCCAGGGGCTACGAGCAGTACTTC.

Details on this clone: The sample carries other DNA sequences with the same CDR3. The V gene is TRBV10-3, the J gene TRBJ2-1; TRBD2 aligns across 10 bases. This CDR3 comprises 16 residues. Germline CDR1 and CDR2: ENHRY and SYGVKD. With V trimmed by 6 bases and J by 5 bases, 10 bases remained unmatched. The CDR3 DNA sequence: TGTGCCATCAGCGAGGGGGGACTAGCGCTAAACAATGAGCAGTTCTTC. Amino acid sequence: CAISEGGLALNNEQFF.

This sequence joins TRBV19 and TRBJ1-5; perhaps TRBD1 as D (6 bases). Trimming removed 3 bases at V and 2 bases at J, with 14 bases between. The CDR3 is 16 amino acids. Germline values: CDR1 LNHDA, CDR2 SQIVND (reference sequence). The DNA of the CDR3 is TGTGCCAGTAGTATTCTCAGGGGCCGGGGCAATCAGCCCCAGCATTTT. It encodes CASSILRGRGNQPQHF.

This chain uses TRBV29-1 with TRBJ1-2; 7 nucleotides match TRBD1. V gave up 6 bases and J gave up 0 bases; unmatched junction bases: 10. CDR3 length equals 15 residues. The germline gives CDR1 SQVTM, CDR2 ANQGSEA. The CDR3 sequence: CSVTGQRSANYGYTF. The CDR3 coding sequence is TGCAGCGTCACGGGACAGCGCTCTGCTAACTATGGCTACACCTTC. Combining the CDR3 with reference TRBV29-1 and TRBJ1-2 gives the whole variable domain SAVISQKPSRDICQRGTSLTIQCQVDSQVTMMFWYRQQPGQSLTLIATANQGSEATYESGFVIDKFPISRPNLTFSTLTVSNMSPEDSSIYLCSVTGQRSANYGYTFGSGTRLTVV.

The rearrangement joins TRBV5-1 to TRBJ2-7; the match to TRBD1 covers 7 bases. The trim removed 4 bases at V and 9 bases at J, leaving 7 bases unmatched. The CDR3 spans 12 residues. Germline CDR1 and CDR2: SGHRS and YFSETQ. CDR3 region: CASSPGGSGQYF. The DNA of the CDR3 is TGCGCCAGCAGCCCAGGGGGATCCGGGCAGTACTTC.

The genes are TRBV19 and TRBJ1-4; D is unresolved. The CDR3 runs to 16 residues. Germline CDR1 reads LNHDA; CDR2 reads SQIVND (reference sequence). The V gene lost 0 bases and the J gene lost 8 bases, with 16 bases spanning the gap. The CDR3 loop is CASSIDREQASEKLFF. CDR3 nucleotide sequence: TGTGCCAGTAGTATAGATAGAGAGCAGGCCTCGGAAAAACTGTTTTTT.

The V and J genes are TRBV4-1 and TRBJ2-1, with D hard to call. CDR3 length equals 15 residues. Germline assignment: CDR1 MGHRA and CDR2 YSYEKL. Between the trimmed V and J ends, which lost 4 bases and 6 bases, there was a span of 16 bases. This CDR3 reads CASSRHRSDFNEQFF. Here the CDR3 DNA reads TGCGCCAGCAGCCGACATAGGTCGGATTTCAATGAGCAGTTCTTC.

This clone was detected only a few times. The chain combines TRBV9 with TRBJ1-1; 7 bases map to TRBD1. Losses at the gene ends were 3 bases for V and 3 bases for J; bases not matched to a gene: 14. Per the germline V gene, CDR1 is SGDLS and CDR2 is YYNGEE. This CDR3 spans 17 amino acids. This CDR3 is CASSGGQATQWDTEAFF. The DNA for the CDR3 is TGTGCCAGCAGCGGAGGACAGGCTACTCAATGGGACACTGAAGCTTTCTTT.